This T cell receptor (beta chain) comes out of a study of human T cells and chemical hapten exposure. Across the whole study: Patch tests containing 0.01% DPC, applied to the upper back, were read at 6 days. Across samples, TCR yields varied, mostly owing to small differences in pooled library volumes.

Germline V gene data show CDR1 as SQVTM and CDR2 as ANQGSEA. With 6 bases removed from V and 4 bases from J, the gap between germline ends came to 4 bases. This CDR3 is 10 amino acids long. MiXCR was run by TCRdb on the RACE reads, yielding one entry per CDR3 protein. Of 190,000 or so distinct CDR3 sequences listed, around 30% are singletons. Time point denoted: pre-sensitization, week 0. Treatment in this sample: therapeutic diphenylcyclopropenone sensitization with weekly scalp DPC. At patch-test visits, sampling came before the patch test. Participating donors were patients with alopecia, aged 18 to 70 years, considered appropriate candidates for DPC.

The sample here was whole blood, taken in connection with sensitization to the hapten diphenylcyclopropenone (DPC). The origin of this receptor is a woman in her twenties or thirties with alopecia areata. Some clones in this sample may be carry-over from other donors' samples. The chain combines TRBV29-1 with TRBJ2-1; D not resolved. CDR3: CSVSYNEQFF. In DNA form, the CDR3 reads TGCAGCGTCTCATACAATGAGCAGTTCTTC.